The clone carrying this T cell receptor beta chain was counted once. Its specificity is not known. The source of the sample is a study of cytomegalovirus exposure and HLA in healthy donors. The PCR made use of 60 Vbeta and 13 Jbeta primers. The repertoire was sequenced with immunoSEQ multiplex PCR; TCRdb's copy has only in-frame clones and lacks some. In the table there are about 94,000 clones, about 80% of which are singletons. For this donor, CMV serostatus was not recorded. The CDR3 is made up of 15 amino acids. Study-level points and caveats: One variant, a missense change in DCLRE1C, was linked in a later analysis to TCR beta V- and J-gene trimming. Based on reports, TCR beta sequences accurately predicted HLA-A and HLA-B alleles for most subjects.

The chain carries TRBV21-1 and TRBJ2-7; TRBD1, the table's D call, lacks a check against the DNA. TRBV21-1 is classified as a pseudogene. Material: PBMCs. The receptor comes from a human donor in good health. The CDR3 DNA reads as TGTGCCAGCAGCAGAGCGCAGGATCCCCGCTACGAGCAGTACTTC. Protein product: CASSRAQDPRYEQYF.